This TCR beta chain stems from a study of graft-versus-host responses after intestinal transplantation. Study summary: Multivisceral, liver-intestinal, or isolated intestinal grafts were transplanted into recipients. Anti-thymocyte globulin was used for induction in all recipients, who then took tacrolimus and steroids for about three years.

Study-wide points: GvH clones surfaced in recipient marrow, some emerging earlier in ileum or blood. Researchers found peak circulating GvH clone levels linked to early post-transplant HvG declines.

About this clone itself: Its antigen is unidentified.

Sequenced by immunoSEQ multiplex PCR; TCRdb stores in-frame clones only, minus some. The sample shows about 26,000 clones, over 80% of them seen only once. Deletions cut 4 bases from V and 3 bases from J, with 12 bases between. Germline V lookup: CDR1 SNHLY, CDR2 FYNNEI. The CDR3 spans 14 residues. Sequencing used unstimulated CD4+ T cells sorted from spleen or lymph node cells, obtained before intestinal transplant. J is TRBJ2-5 and V is TRBV2, with D hard to call. This clonotype originated in a human donor who received an intestinal transplant. The CDR3 DNA follows: TGTGCCAGCAGTGCGATGATGGTGGAAGAGACCCAGTACTTC. This codes for CASSAMMVEETQYF. The full variable domain, completed using reference TRBV2 and TRBJ2-5, is EPEVTQTPSHQVTQMGQEVILRCVPISNHLYFYWYRQILGQKVEFLVSFYNNEISEKSEIFDDQFSVERPDGSNFTLKIRSTKLEDSAMYFCASSAMMVEETQYFGPGTRLLVL.